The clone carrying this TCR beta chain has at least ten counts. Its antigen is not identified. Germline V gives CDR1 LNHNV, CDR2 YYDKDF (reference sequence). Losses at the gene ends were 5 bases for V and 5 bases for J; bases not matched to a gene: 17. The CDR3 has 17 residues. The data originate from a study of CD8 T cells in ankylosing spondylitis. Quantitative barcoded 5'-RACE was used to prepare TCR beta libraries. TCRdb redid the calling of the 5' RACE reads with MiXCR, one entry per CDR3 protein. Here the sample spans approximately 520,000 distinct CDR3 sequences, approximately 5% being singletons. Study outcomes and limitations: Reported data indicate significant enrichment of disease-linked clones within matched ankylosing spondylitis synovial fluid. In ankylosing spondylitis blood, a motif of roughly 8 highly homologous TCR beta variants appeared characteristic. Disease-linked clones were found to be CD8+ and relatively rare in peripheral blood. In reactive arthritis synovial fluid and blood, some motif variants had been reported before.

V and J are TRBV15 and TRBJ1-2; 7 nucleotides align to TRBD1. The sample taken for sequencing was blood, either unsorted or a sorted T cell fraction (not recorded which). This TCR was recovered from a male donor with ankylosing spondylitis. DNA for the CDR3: TGTGCCACCAGCGCACGGACAGGAACGAGGGGGGTATATGGCTACACCTTC. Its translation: CATSARTGTRGVYGYTF.